The clone carrying this TCR beta chain was picked up a small number of times. The antigen remains undetermined. Germline-derived CDR1 and CDR2 are SNHLY and FYNNEI. Losses at the gene ends were 11 bases for V and 1 base for J; bases not matched to a gene: 8. This CDR3 is built from 15 residues. This record comes from a study of cytomegalovirus exposure and HLA in healthy donors. The study's findings and limits: CMV serostatus stood as the only immune exposure information on hand.

13 Jbeta primers and 60 Vbeta primers were used for the PCR. Libraries were prepared by immunoSEQ multiplex PCR; TCRdb keeps only in-frame clonotypes and omits some of them. The sample contains roughly 34,000 clones, roughly three quarters of which appear only once. This chain uses TRBV2 with TRBJ1-1; 12 bases are shared with TRBD1. This TCR was recovered from a man under 40 in good health and CMV-seronegative. Sequencing was carried out using PBMCs. CDR3 sequence (DNA): TGTGCCGGTGCGGGGACAGGGGGCTCGAACACTGAAGCTTTCTTT. Protein product: CAGAGTGGSNTEAFF.